Described below is a single T cell receptor beta chain sequence and its context. Using immunoSEQ multiplex PCR, the repertoire was profiled, and TCRdb retains in-frame clones only, with some absent. The top ten hold more than 4% of the sample, which has roughly 120,000 clones, about 90% seen once. This specimen comes from a study of T cell responses to AZD1222 COVID-19 vaccine. The origin of this receptor is an adult in good health. Sequencing was performed on peripheral blood, taken on day 0 of AZD1222 vaccination.

CDR3 protein: CASSSLQRGIEQYF. The CDR3 DNA reads as TGTGCCAGCAGTTCATTGCAACGGGGCATAGAGCAGTACTTC. The chain has TRBV28 and TRBJ2-7; D is perhaps TRBD1 or TRBD2 (5 bases each). Germline values: CDR1 MDHEN, CDR2 SYDVKM. The V and J ends lost 4 bases and 7 bases respectively, with 17 bases between them. This CDR3 is built from 14 residues.